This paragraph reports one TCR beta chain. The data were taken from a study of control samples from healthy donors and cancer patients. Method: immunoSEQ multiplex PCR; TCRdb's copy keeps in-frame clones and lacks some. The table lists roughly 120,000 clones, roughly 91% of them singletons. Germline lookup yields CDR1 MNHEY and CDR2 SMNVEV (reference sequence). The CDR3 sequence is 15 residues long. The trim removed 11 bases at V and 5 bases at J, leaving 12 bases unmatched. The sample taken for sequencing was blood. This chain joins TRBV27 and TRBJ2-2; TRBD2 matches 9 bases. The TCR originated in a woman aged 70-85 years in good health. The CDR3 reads CASQLSAGGTGELFF. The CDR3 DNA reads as TGTGCCTCCCAACTGTCAGCGGGGGGTACCGGGGAGCTGTTTTTT.